The TCR beta chain under discussion was sequenced for a study of CDR3 diversity in severe acne. This CDR3 comprises 17 residues. The V gene end was trimmed by 2 bases and the J gene end by 10 bases; junction bases not matched to a gene: 13. Looked up from germline, CDR1 is MNHNY and CDR2 is SVGAGI (reference sequence). MiXCR was run by TCRdb on the PCR reads, yielding one entry per CDR3 protein. Of approximately 79,000 distinct CDR3 sequences detected, 45% to 55% appear once; the ten largest clones hold about a tenth. The chain links TRBV6-6 to TRBJ1-6; TRBD1 aligns across 8 bases. Sequencing was carried out using blood. The sequence derives from a male donor in good health, serving as a control. CDR3 region: CASSYEATGGDRSPLHF. The DNA for the CDR3 is TGTGCCAGCAGTTACGAAGCAACAGGGGGAGATCGATCACCCCTCCACTTT.